This T cell receptor (beta chain) was sequenced for a study of OX40 agonist ivuxolimab in advanced cancers. Study in general: In this trial design, patients received ivuxolimab intravenously at 0.01 to 10 mg/kg every 2 weeks. Males comprised 70% to 90% of the group, whose mean age was approximately 62 years (range roughly 20 to 85). Study results and limitations: No determination was made of the antigen specificity of the expanded peripheral T cells.

Concerning this clone itself: What it binds is not known.

The ends were cut back, 2 bases at V and 2 bases at J, with 19 bases in the middle. The CDR3 is 17 residues long. The germline V gene has CDR1 SGHTS and CDR2 YDEGEE. Assay: immunoSEQ multiplex PCR; the TCRdb copy retains only in-frame clones and omits some. Found here are tens of thousands of clones, roughly 84% of them singletons; the top ten hold 0.38%. The material was CD4+ or CD8+ T cells sorted from blood, obtained in a trial of the OX40 agonist ivuxolimab. The TCR sequence derives from an adult with an advanced solid tumor such as melanoma, head and neck, liver or kidney cancer. The V call is TRBV5-8, the J call TRBJ2-5; D possibly corresponds to TRBD1 (6 bases). CDR3: CASSLPLGQGTQETQYF. The CDR3 nucleotides read TGTGCCAGCAGCTTACCCCTGGGGCAGGGGACACAAGAGACCCAGTACTTC. Looking up the rest from reference TRBV5-8 and TRBJ2-5 gives the full variable domain: EAGVTQSPTHLIKTRGQQATLRCSPISGHTSVYWYQQALGLGLQFLLWYDEGEERNRGNFPPRFSGRQFPNYSSELNVNALELEDSALYLCASSLPLGQGTQETQYFGPGTRLLVL.